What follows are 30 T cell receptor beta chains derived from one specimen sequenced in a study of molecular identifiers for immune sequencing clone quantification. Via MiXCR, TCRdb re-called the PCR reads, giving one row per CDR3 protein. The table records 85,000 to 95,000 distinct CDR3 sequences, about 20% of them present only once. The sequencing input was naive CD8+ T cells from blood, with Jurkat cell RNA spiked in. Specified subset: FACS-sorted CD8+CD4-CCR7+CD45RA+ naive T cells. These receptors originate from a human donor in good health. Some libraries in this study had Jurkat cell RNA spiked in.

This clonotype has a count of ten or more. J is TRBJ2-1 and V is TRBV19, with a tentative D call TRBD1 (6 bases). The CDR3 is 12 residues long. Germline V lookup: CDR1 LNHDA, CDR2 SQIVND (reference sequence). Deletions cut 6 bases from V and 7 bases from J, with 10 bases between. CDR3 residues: CASSPGQNEQFF. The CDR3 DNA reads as TGTGCCAGTAGCCCCGGACAGAATGAGCAGTTCTTC.

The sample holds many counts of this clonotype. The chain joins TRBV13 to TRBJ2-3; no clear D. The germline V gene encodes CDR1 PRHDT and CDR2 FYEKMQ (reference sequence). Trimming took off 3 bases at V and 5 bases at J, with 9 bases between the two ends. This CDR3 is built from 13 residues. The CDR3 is CASSLADGDTQYF. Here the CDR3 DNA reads TGTGCCAGCAGCTTGGCCGACGGAGATACGCAGTATTTT.

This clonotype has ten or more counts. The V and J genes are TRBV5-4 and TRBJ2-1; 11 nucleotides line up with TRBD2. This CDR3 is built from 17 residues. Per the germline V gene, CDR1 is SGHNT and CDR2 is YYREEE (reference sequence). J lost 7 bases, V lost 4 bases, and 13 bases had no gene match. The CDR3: CASSPWVAGGPENEQFF. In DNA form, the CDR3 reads TGTGCCAGCAGCCCCTGGGTAGCGGGAGGGCCCGAGAATGAGCAGTTCTTC.

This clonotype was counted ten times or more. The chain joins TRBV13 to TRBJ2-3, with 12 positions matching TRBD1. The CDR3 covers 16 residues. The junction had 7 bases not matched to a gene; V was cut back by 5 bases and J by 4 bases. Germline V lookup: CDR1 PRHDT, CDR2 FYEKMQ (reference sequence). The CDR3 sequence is CASSTRDRGPPDTQYF. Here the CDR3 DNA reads TGTGCCAGCAGCACGAGGGACAGGGGGCCCCCAGATACGCAGTATTTT.

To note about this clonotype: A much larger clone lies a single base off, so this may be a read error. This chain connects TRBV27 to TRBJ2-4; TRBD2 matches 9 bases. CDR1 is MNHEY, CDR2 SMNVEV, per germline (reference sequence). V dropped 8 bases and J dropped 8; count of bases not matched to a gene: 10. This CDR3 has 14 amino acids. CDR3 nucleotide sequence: TGTGCCAGCGCCCGATCGACTAGCGGCCACATTCAGTACTTC. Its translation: CASARSTSGHIQYF.

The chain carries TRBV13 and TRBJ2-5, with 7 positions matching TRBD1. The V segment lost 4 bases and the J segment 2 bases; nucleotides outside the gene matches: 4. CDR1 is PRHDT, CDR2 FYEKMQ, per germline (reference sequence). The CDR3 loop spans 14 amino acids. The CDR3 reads CASSSMGQQETQYF. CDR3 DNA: TGTGCCAGCAGCTCCATGGGACAGCAAGAGACCCAGTACTTC. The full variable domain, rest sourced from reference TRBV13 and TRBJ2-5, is AAGVIQSPRHLIKEKRETATLKCYPIPRHDTVYWYQQGPGQDPQFLISFYEKMQSDKGSIPDRFSAQQFSDYHSELNMSSLELGDSALYFCASSSMGQQETQYFGPGTRLLVL.

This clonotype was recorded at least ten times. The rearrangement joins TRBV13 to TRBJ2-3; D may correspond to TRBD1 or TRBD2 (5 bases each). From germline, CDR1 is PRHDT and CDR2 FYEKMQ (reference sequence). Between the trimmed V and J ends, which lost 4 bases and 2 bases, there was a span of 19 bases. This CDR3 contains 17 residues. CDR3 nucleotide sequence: TGTGCCAGCAGCTGGGACCTAGGGAGATTGGCCACAGATACGCAGTATTTT. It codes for CASSWDLGRLATDTQYF.

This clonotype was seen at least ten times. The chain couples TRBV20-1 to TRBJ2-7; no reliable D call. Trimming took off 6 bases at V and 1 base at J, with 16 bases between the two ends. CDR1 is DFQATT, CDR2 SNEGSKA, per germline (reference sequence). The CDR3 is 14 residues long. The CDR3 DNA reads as TGCAGTGCCGACGGCTCATCTGGGTCCTACGAGCAGTACTTC. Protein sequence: CSADGSSGSYEQYF.

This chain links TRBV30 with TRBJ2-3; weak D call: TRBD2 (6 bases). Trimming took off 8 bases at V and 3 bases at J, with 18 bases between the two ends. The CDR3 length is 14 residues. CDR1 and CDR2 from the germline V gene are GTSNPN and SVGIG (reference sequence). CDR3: CARNVLAETDTQYF. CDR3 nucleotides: TGTGCCCGGAATGTGTTAGCGGAGACAGATACGCAGTATTTT.

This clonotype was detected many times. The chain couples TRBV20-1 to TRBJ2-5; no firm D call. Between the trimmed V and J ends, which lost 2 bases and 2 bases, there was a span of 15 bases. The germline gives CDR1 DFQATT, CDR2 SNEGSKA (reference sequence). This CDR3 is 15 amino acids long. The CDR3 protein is CSARPWSVAQETQYF. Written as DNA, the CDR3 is TGCAGTGCTAGACCCTGGAGTGTCGCTCAAGAGACCCAGTACTTC.

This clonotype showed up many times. The CDR3 DNA is TGTGCCAGCAGCGTAGCCGGATCGCAGGACACTGAAGCTTTCTTT. It encodes CASSVAGSQDTEAFF. V gene TRBV9 combines with J gene TRBJ1-1; D call uncertain. The V gene lost 0 bases and the J gene lost 3 bases, with 12 bases spanning the gap. The CDR3 is made up of 15 amino acids. Per the germline V gene, CDR1 is SGDLS and CDR2 is YYNGEE. The whole variable domain, filled in from reference TRBV9 and TRBJ1-1, reads DSGVTQTPKHLITATGQRVTLRCSPRSGDLSVYWYQQSLDQGLQFLIQYYNGEERAKGNILERFSAQQFPDLHSELNLSSLELGDSALYFCASSVAGSQDTEAFFGQGTRLTVV.

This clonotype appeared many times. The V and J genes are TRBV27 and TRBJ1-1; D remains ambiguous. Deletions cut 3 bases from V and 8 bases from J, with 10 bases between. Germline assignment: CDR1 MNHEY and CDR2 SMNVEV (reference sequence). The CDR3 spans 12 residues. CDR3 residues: CASSFGPGEAFF. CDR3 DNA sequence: TGTGCCAGCAGTTTTGGACCGGGGGAAGCTTTCTTT.

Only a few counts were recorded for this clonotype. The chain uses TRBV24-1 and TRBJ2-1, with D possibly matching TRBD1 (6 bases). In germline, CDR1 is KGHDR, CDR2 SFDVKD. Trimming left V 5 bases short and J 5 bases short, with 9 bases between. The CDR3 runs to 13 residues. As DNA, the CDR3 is TGTGCCACCAGTGGGGGACACGACAATGAGCAGTTCTTC. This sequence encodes CATSGGHDNEQFF.

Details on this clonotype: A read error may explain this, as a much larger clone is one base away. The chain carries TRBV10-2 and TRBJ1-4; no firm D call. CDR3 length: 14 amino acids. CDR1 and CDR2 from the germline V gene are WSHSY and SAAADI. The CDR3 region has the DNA TGCGGCAGCAGTGATGTAGGAACTAACGAAAAACTGTTTTTT. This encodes CGSSDVGTNEKLFF.

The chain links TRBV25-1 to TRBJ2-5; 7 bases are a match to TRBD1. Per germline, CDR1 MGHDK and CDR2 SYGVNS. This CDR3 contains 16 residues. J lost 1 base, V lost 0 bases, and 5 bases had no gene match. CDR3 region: CASSEYGTVSQETQYF. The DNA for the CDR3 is TGTGCCAGCAGTGAATATGGGACAGTCAGCCAAGAGACCCAGTACTTC.

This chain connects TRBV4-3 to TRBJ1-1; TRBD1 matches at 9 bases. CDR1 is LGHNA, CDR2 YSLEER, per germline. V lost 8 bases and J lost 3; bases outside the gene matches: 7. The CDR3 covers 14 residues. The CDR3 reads CASFPDRGDTEAFF. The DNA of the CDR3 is TGCGCCAGCTTCCCGGACAGGGGAGACACTGAAGCTTTCTTT.

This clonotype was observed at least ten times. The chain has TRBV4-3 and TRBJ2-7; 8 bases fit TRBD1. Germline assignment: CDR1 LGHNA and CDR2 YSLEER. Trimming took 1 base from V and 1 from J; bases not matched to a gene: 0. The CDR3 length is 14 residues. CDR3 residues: CASSQGQGSYEQYF. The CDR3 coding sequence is TGCGCCAGCAGCCAAGGACAGGGGTCCTACGAGCAGTACTTC.

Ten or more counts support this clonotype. CDR3 sequence reads: CASSLIGTDDKPQHF. The DNA for the CDR3 is TGTGCCAGCAGCTTAATCGGAACCGACGACAAGCCCCAGCATTTT. The J gene is TRBJ1-5, the V gene TRBV11-3, with D unresolved. With 2 bases removed from V and 8 bases from J, the gap between germline ends came to 16 bases. Per germline, CDR1 SGHNT and CDR2 YENEEA. The CDR3 runs 15 residues.

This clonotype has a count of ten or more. The CDR3: CASSFRGDIQYF. CDR3 coding DNA: TGTGCCAGCAGTTTCAGGGGTGACATTCAGTACTTC. V gene TRBV28 combines with J gene TRBJ2-4; D possibly corresponds to TRBD1 (6 bases). The CDR3 totals 12 residues. Looked up from germline, CDR1 is MDHEN and CDR2 is SYDVKM. V lost 3 bases and J lost 8, with 8 bases in between.

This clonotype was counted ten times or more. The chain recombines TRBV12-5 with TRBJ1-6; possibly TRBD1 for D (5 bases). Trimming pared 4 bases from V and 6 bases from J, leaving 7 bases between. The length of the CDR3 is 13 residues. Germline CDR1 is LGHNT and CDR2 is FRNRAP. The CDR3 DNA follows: TGTGCTAGTGGTTCGGGGCTTAATTCACCCCTCCACTTT. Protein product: CASGSGLNSPLHF. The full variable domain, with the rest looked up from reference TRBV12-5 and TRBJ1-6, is DARVTQTPRHKVTEMGQEVTMRCQPILGHNTVFWYRQTMMQGLELLAYFRNRAPLDDSGMPKDRFSAEMPDATLATLKIQPSEPRDSAVYFCASGSGLNSPLHFGNGTRLTVT.

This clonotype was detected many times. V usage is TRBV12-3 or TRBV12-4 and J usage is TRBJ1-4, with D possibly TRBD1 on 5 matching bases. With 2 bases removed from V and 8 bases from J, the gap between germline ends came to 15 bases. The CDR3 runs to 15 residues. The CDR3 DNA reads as TGTGCCAGCAGTTTAAGGGCAGGGATCCTCGAAAAACTGTTTTTT. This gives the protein CASSLRAGILEKLFF.

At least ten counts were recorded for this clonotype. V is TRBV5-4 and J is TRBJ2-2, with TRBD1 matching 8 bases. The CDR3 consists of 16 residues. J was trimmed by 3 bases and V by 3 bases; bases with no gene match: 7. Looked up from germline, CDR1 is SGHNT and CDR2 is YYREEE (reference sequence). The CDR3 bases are TGTGCCAGCAGCTCAGGACAGGGTTGGTACACCGGGGAGCTGTTTTTT. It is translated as CASSSGQGWYTGELFF.

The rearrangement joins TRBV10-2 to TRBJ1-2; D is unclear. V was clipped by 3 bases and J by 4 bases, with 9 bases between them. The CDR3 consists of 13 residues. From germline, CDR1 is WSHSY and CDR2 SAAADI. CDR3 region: CASSEGVRYGYTF. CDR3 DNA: TGCGCCAGCAGTGAAGGAGTTCGCTATGGCTACACCTTC.

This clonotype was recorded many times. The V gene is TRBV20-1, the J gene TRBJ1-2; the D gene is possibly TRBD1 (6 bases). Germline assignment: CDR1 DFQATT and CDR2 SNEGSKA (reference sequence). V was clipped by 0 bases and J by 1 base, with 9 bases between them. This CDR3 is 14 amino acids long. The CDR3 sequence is CSARDRTVNYGYTF. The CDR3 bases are TGCAGTGCTAGAGATCGGACAGTTAACTATGGCTACACCTTC.

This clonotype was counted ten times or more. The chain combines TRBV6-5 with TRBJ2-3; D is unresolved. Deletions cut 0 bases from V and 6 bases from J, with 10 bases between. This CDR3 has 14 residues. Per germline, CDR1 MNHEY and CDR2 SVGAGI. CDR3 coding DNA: TGTGCCAGCAGTTACTCGTCTAGTTGGGATACGCAGTATTTT. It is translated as CASSYSSSWDTQYF.

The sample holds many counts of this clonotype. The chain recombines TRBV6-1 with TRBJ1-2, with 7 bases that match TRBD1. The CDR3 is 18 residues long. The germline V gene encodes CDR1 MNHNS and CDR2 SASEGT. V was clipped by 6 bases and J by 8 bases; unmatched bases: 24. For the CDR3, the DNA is TGTGCCAGCAGCCCAGAAAGGTTCTCGTTTGGACAGGCCCTCGGCTACACCTTC. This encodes CASSPERFSFGQALGYTF.

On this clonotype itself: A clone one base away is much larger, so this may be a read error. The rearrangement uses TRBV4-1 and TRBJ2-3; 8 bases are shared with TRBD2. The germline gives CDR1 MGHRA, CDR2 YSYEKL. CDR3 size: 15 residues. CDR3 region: CASNTVSGSADAQYF. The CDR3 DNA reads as TGCGCCAGCAACACTGTCAGCGGGAGCGCAGATGCGCAGTATTTT.

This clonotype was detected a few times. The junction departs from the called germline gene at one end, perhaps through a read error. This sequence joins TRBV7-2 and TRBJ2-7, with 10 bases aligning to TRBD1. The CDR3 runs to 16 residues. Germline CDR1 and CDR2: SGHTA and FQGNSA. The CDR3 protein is CASSKGYGQGGYEQHF. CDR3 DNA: TGTGCCAGCAGCAAAGGATATGGACAGGGGGGCTACGAGCAGCACTTC.

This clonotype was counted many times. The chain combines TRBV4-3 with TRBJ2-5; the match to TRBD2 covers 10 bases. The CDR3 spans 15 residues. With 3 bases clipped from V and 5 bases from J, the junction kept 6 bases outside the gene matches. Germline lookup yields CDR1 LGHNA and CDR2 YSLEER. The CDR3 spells CASSQSGLATETQYF. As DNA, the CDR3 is TGCGCCAGCAGCCAGTCGGGACTAGCGACCGAGACCCAGTACTTC.

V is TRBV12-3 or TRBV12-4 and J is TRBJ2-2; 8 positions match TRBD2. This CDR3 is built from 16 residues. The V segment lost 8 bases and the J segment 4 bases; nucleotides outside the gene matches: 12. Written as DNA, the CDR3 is TGTGCCAGCGATTTTCAGTCCGGGGGGGTCACCGGGGAGCTGTTTTTT. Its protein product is CASDFQSGGVTGELFF.